This TCR beta chain originates from a study of a mutant IDH1 vaccine in newly diagnosed glioma. Study-level information: Before enrollment, the patients had been treated with radiotherapy alone, temozolomide alone, or both together. Most of them had received both.

Using immunoSEQ multiplex PCR, the repertoire was profiled, and TCRdb retains in-frame clones only, with some absent. This sample carries about 70,000 clones, 80% to 90% of them seen once, and the ten largest clones take roughly 4.4%. V lost 0 bases and J lost 2, with 14 bases in between. This CDR3 has 16 amino acids. The germline CDR1 and CDR2 sequences are SGHTA and FQGNSA. Time point noted: baseline, week 1 (first vaccination visit). As for treatment: pre-vaccination baseline after standard-of-care therapy. This sequence originates from a young woman with glioma. Some clones in this sample may be carry-over from other donors' samples. V is TRBV7-2 and J is TRBJ2-7, with D unresolved. The sequencing here drew on peripheral blood mononuclear cells (PBMCs), taken from a glioma patient treated with radiotherapy, temozolomide or both. CDR3 bases: TGTGCCAGCAGCTTAGCTCTAAGGAAAAGCACCTACGAGCAGTACTTC. The encoded protein is CASSLALRKSTYEQYF.